This T cell receptor (beta chain) was observed in a study of regulatory T cells in long-lasting Graves disease. Germline assignment: CDR1 DFQATT and CDR2 SNEGSKA (reference sequence). This CDR3 region has 16 residues. V lost 0 bases to trimming and J lost 4 bases; unmatched junction nucleotides: 10. Time point of the sample: newly diagnosed GD, antithyroid drugs for less than 3 months. PBMCs provided the RNA from which the TCR library was made. Graves' disease diagnoses followed American Thyroid Association guidelines. Library construction for TCR beta used iRepertoire HTBI primers and Arm-PCR of CDR3 regions. Each CDR3 protein gets one entry after TCRdb re-called the multiplex PCR reads with MiXCR. The profile covers hundreds of thousands of distinct CDR3 sequences, with around 17% appearing a single time and 18% taken by the ten largest. The same sample was also used in a study of T cells in Graves' hyperthyroidism and ophthalmopathy. That study adds: If no ophthalmopathy progression occurred within 18 months, Graves' hyperthyroidism was stable. The HTBI primer set served for first-round RT-PCR of the TCR CDR3.

This material consisted of peripheral blood mononuclear cells (PBMCs), taken at new diagnosis, from a patient treated with antithyroid drugs. The clonotype was recovered from a woman between 25 and 40 years old with Graves disease. The chain couples TRBV20-1 to TRBJ2-3; the match to TRBD2 covers 7 bases. The CDR3 DNA sequence: TGCAGTGCTAGAGATCTGGGGGAGGGCCGGGCAGATACGCAGTATTTT. Protein product: CSARDLGEGRADTQYF.